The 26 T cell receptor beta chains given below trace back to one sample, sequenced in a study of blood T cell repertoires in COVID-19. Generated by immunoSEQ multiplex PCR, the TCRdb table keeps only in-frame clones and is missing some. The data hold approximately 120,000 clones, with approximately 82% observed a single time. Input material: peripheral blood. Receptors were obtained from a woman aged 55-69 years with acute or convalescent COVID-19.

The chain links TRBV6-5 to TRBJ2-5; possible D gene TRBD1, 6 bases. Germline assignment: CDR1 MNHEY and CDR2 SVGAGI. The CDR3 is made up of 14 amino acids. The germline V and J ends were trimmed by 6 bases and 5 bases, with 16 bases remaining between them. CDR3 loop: CASRTPRQGETQYF. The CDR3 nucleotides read TGTGCCAGCAGAACCCCGCGGCAGGGGGAGACCCAGTACTTC.

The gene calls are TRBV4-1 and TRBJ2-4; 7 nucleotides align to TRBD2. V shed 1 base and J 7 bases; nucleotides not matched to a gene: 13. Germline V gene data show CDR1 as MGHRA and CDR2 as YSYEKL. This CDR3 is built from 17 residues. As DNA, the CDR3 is TGCGCCAGCAGCCAAGGTGTGGTTGGGGGGGTCGGTAACATTCAGTACTTC. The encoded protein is CASSQGVVGGVGNIQYF.

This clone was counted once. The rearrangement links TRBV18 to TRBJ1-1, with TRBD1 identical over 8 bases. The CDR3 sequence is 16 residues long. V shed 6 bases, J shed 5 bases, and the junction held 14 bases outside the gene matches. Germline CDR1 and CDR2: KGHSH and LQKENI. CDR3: CASSIGQGARRTEAFF. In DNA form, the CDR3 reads TGTGCCAGCTCGATCGGGCAGGGGGCAAGGAGGACTGAAGCTTTCTTT.

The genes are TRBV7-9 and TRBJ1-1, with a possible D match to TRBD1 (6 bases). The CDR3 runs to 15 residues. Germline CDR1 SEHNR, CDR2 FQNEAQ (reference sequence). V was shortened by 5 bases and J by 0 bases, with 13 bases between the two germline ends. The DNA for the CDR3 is TGTGCCAGCAGCGCTGAGGGGGTGATGAACACTGAAGCTTTCTTT. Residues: CASSAEGVMNTEAFF.

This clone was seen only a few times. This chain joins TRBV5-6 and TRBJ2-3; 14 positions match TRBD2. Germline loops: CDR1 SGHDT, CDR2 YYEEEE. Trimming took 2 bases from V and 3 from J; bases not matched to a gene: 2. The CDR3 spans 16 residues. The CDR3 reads CASSLGTSGGTDTQYF. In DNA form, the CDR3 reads TGTGCCAGCAGCTTAGGGACTAGCGGGGGTACAGATACGCAGTATTTT.

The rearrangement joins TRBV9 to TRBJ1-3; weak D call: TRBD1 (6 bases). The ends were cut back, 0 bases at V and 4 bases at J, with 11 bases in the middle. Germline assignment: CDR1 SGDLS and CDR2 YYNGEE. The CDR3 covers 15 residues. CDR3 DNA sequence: TGTGCCAGCAGCGTAGTTACAGGGAAAGGAAACACCATATATTTT. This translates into CASSVVTGKGNTIYF.

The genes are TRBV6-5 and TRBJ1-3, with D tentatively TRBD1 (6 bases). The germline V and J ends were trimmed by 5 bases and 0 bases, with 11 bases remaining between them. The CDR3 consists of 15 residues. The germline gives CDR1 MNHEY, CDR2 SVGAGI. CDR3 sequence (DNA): TGTGCCAGCAGTCCCGCAGGGGACTCTGGAAACACCATATATTTT. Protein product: CASSPAGDSGNTIYF.

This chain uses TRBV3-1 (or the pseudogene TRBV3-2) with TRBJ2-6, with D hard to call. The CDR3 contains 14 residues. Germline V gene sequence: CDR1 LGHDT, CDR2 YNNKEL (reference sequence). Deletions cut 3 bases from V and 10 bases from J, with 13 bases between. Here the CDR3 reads CASSHQRTKNVLTF. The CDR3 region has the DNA TGTGCCAGCAGCCACCAGCGAACGAAGAACGTCCTGACTTTC.

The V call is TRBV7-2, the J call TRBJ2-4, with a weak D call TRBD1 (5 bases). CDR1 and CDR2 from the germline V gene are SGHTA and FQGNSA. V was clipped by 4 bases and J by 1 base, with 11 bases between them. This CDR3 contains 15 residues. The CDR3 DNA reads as TGTGCCAGCAGCTCCACCAGACAGGCCAAAAACATTCAGTACTTC. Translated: CASSSTRQAKNIQYF.

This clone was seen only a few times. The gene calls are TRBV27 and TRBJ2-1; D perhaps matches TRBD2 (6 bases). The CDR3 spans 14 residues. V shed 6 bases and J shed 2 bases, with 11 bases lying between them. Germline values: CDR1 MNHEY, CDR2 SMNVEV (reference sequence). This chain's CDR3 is CASSSGSTYNEQFF. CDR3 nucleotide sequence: TGTGCCAGCAGCAGCGGGTCAACCTACAATGAGCAGTTCTTC.

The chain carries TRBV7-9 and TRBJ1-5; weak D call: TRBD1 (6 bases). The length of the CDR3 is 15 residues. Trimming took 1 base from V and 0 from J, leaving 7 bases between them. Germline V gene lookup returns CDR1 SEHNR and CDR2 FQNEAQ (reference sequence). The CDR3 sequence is CASSLGQDSNQPQHF. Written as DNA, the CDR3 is TGTGCCAGCAGCTTAGGACAGGATAGCAATCAGCCCCAGCATTTT.

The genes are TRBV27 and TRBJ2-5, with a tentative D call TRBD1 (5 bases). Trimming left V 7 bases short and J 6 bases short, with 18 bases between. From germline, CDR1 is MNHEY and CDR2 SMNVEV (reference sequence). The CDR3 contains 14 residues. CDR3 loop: CASTQQAVLKTQYF. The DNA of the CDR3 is TGTGCCAGCACCCAACAGGCCGTCTTGAAGACCCAGTACTTC.

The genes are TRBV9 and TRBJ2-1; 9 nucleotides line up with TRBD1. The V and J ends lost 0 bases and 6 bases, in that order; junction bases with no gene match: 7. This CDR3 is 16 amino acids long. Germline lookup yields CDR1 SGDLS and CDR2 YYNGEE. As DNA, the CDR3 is TGTGCCAGCAGCGTAGTGGTGGGACAGGGTCGCAATGAGCAGTTCTTC. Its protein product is CASSVVVGQGRNEQFF.

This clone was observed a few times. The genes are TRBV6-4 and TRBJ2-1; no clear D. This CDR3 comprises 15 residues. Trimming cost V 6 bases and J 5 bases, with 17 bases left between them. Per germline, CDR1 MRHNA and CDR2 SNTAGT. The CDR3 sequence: CASSPGLGRNNEQFF. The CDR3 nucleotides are TGTGCCAGCAGCCCCGGGTTGGGTAGGAACAATGAGCAGTTCTTC.

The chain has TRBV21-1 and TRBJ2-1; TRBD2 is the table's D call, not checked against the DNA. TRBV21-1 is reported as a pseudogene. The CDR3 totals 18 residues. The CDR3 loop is CASSKARVRRPFSGEQFF. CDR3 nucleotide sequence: TGTGCCAGCAGCAAAGCCAGAGTTCGGAGACCCTTCTCTGGGGAGCAGTTCTTC.

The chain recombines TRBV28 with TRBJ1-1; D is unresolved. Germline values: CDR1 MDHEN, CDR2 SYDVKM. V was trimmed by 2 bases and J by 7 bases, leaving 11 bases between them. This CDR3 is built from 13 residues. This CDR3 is CASSLISRGEAFF. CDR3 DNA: TGTGCCAGCAGTTTAATTAGTCGGGGTGAAGCTTTCTTT.

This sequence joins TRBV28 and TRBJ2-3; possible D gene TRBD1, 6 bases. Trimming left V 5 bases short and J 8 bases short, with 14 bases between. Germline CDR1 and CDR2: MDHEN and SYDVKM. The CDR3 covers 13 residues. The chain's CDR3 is CASSSSRGTTQYF. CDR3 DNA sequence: TGTGCCAGCAGTAGCTCGAGGGGGACTACGCAGTATTTT.

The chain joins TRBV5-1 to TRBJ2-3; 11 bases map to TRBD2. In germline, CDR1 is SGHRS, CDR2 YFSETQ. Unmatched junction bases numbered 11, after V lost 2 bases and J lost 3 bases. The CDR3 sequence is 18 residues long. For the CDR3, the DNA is TGCGCCAGCAGCTTCTCCCGAACTAGCGGGAGAAGGACAGATACGCAGTATTTT. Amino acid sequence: CASSFSRTSGRRTDTQYF. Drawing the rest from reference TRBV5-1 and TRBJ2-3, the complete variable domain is KAGVTQTPRYLIKTRGQQVTLSCSPISGHRSVSWYQQTPGQGLQFLFEYFSETQRNKGNFPGRFSGRQFSNSRSEMNVSTLELGDSALYLCASSFSRTSGRRTDTQYFGPGTRLTVL.

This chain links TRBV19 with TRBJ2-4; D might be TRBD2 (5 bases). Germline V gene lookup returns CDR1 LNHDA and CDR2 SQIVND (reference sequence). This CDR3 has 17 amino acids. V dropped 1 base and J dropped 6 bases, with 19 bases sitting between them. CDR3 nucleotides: TGTGCCAGTAGTATAGGACTGATCGAGCCGGGAAGAAACATTCAGTACTTC. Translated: CASSIGLIEPGRNIQYF.

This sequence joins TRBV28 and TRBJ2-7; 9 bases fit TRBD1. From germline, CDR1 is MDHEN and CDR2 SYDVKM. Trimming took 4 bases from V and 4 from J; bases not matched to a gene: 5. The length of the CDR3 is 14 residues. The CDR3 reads CASSSTGGRYEQYF. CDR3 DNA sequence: TGTGCCAGCAGTTCGACAGGGGGGAGATACGAGCAGTACTTC. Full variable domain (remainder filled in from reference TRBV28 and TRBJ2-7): DVKVTQSSRYLVKRTGEKVFLECVQDMDHENMFWYRQDPGLGLRLIYFSYDVKMKEKGDIPEGYSVSREKKERFSLILESASTNQTSMYLCASSSTGGRYEQYFGPGTRLTVT.

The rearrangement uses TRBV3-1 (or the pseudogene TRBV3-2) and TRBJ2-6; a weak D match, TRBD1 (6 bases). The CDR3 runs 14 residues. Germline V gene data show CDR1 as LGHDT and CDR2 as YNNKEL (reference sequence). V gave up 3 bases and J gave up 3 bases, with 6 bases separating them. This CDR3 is CASSHRGGANVLTF. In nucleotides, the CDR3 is TGTGCCAGCAGCCACAGGGGTGGGGCCAACGTCCTGACTTTC.

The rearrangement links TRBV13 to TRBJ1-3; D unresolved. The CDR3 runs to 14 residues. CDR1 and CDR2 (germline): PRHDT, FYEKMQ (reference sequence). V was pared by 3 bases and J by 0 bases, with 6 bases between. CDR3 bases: TGTGCCAGCAGCTTTTACAGCTCTGGAAACACCATATATTTT. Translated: CASSFYSSGNTIYF.

CDR3 amino acids: CASGLVRGGKYF. The CDR3 DNA is TGTGCTAGTGGTTTGGTCCGGGGAGGGAAGTACTTC. The chain links TRBV12-5 to TRBJ2-7, with TRBD2 matching over 7 bases. The CDR3 extends over 12 amino acids. V was clipped by 0 bases and J by 11 bases; unmatched bases: 4. Germline V gene data show CDR1 as LGHNT and CDR2 as FRNRAP. Looking up the rest from reference TRBV12-5 and TRBJ2-7 gives the full variable domain: DARVTQTPRHKVTEMGQEVTMRCQPILGHNTVFWYRQTMMQGLELLAYFRNRAPLDDSGMPKDRFSAEMPDATLATLKIQPSEPRDSAVYFCASGLVRGGKYFGPGTRLTVT.

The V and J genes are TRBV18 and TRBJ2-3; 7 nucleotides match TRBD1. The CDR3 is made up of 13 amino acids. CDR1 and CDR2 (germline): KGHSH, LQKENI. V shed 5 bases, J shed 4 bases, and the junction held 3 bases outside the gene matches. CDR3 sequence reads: CASSRGPADTQYF. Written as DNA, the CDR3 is TGTGCCAGCTCAAGGGGGCCGGCAGATACGCAGTATTTT.

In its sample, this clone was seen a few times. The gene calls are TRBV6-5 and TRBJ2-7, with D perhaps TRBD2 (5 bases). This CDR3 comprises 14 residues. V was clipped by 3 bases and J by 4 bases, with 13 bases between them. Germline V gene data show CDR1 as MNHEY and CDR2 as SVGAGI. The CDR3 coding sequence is TGTGCCAGCAGTTATAGGGATACGGGATACGAGCAGTACTTC. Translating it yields CASSYRDTGYEQYF.

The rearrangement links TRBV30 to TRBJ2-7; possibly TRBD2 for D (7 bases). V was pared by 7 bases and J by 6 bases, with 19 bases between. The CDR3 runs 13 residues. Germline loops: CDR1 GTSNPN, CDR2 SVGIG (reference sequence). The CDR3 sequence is CAFGGGASSEQYF. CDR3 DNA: TGTGCCTTCGGTGGGGGGGCCTCTTCCGAGCAGTACTTC. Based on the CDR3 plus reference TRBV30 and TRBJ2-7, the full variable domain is SQTIHQWPATLVQPVGSPLSLECTVEGTSNPNLYWYRQAAGRGLQLLFYSVGIGQISSEVPQNLSASRPQDRQFILSSKKLLLSDSGFYLCAFGGGASSEQYFGPGTRLTVT.